The present T cell receptor (beta chain) was sequenced within a study of monozygotic twins with inflammatory bowel disease. Study-wide points: The sharing of clonotypes with others was lower in IBD patients than in healthy twins, especially with disease activity.

About this clonotype itself: Its antigen is undetermined.

Blood was collected, around 2.7 ml per donor. The CDR3 extends over 16 amino acids. CDR1 and CDR2 from the germline V gene are MNHEY and SMNVEV (reference sequence). Every TCR library consumed around 4,000 ng of total RNA. Each UMI, carrying a 6-nucleotide sample barcode, came from template switching. TCRdb reprocessed the 5' RACE reads and keeps a single row for each CDR3 protein, giving no DNA. The sample has 420,000 or so distinct CDR3 sequences. The chain combines TRBV27 with TRBJ1-1; TCRdb's D call of TRBD1 is untestable without DNA. The sequenced sample consisted of blood. The TCR sequence derives from a human donor with ulcerative colitis or Crohn's disease, or a healthy co-twin of an affected twin (not recorded which). The CDR3 region is CASSLSSYRGRTEAFF.